This is a list of T cell receptor beta chains from one sample in a study of T cells in Graves' hyperthyroidism and ophthalmopathy. TCRdb redid the calling of the multiplex PCR reads with MiXCR, one entry per CDR3 protein. The sample carries 250,000 to 300,000 distinct CDR3 sequences, about an eighth recorded once. What was sequenced was blood. The origin of the receptors is a middle-aged woman with Graves' hyperthyroidism. Each CDR3 is given with its conserved first and last residue. A D gene is named only where the DNA matches it firmly. Clone size is given for some rows only: seen once, a few or many times, or a class if the clone is expanded.

clone size	D gene	V gene	J gene	CDR3 protein	CDR3 DNA
many	.	TRBV2	TRBJ1-4	CASSEVGPRKLFF	TGTGCCAGCAGTGAGGTGGGACCGCGGAAACTGTTTTTT
many	.	TRBV3-1	TRBJ1-1	CASSTNQGGTEAFF	TGTGCCAGCAGCACTAATCAAGGGGGGACTGAAGCTTTCTTT
once	TRBD1	TRBV2	TRBJ1-1	CASSEGQGGEAFF	TGTGCCAGCAGTGAAGGACAGGGGGGTGAAGCTTTCTTT
many	TRBD2	TRBV20-1	TRBJ2-7	CSALTIPGLAAYEQYF	TGCAGTGCCCTAACGATCCCGGGACTAGCGGCCTACGAGCAGTACTTC
.	.	TRBV20-1	TRBJ2-5	CSAREWQETQYF	TGCAGTGCCCGGGAGTGGCAAGAGACCCAGTACTTC
many	.	TRBV5-1	TRBJ2-2	CASSLGRNGELFF	TGCGCCAGCAGTTTGGGGCGTAACGGGGAGCTGTTTTTT
many	.	TRBV2	TRBJ1-5	CASEDRYNQPQHF	TGTGCCAGCGAGGACAGATACAATCAGCCCCAGCATTTT
few	TRBD2	TRBV6-2/TRBV6-3	TRBJ2-2	CASSYSITTSGSPGELFF	TGTGCCAGCAGTTACTCGATAACGACTAGCGGGAGCCCCGGGGAGCTGTTTTTT
.	.	TRBV19	TRBJ2-1	CASSWNDEQFF	TGTGCCAGTAGTTGGAACGATGAGCAGTTCTTC
many	.	TRBV29-1	TRBJ1-1	CSVGEGGTEAFF	TGCAGCGTTGGCGAGGGGGGCACTGAAGCTTTCTTT
.	TRBD2	TRBV28	TRBJ2-3	CASSARGTSGSSPRDTQYF	TGTGCCAGCAGTGCTAGGGGGACTAGCGGGAGTTCTCCCCGGGATACGCAGTATTTT
many	.	TRBV28	TRBJ1-3	CASTLGGYPGNTIYF	TGTGCCAGCACCTTAGGGGGGTACCCTGGAAACACCATATATTTT
.	TRBD2	TRBV28	TRBJ2-5	CASSPIGLAGQETQYF	TGTGCCAGCAGTCCTATCGGACTAGCGGGGCAAGAGACCCAGTACTTC
.	.	TRBV14	TRBJ2-3	CASSQDRVGADTQYF	TGTGCCAGCAGCCAAGATCGAGTGGGGGCAGATACGCAGTATTTT